This is a list of T cell receptor beta chains from one sample in a study of cytomegalovirus exposure and HLA in healthy donors. Here immunoSEQ multiplex PCR was the method, and the copy in TCRdb shows in-frame clones only, minus some. The table lists about 160,000 clones, about four fifths of them singletons, with 1% in the top ten. Sequencing used PBMCs. The receptors here all came from a woman in her fifties or sixties in good health and CMV-seropositive. Both conserved end residues are part of each CDR3. The D gene is left open where the match is weak. The listing skips clone size in some rows; elsewhere it reads once, few, many or a size class.

j_gene	d_gene	v_gene	abundance	CDR3nt	CDR3aa
TRBJ2-3	NA	TRBV5-1	NA	TGCGCCAGCACTAGACGATCGGGGACAGATACGCAGTATTTT	CASTRRSGTDTQYF
TRBJ2-5	TRBD1	TRBV7-9	NA	TGTGCCAGCAGCCCCCGGACAGGGGGAGAGACCCAGTACTTC	CASSPRTGGETQYF
TRBJ2-1	NA	TRBV7-2	NA	TGTGCCAGCAGCTTACTTCCCAATGAGCAGTTCTTC	CASSLLPNEQFF
TRBJ1-2	TRBD1	TRBV10-3	NA	TGTGCCATCAGCAGGACAGGGGATGGCTACACCTTC	CAISRTGDGYTF
TRBJ1-5	TRBD1	TRBV7-2	NA	TGTGCCAGCAGCCCAACAGGGGGCAGTCAGCCCCAGCATTTT	CASSPTGGSQPQHF
TRBJ1-5	NA	TRBV7-8	NA	TGTGCCAGCAGCGCTAGCCCCGGGGGGAGACAGCCCCAGCATTTT	CASSASPGGRQPQHF
TRBJ1-5	TRBD1	TRBV7-3	NA	TGTGCCAGCAGTCAGGACAGGAATCAGCCCCAGCATTTT	CASSQDRNQPQHF
TRBJ2-7	NA	TRBV21-1	NA	TGTGCCAGCAGCAAAGAAGTTGCGGGCCCTACCTACGAGCAGTACTTC	CASSKEVAGPTYEQYF
TRBJ2-2	NA	TRBV4-3	NA	TGCGCCAGCAGCCGTGCCGGGACACTCAACACCGGGGAGCTGTTTTTT	CASSRAGTLNTGELFF
TRBJ2-5	TRBD1	TRBV19	NA	TGTGCCAGTAGTTTGCCGGGACAGGGGAGAGAGACCCAGTACTTC	CASSLPGQGRETQYF
TRBJ1-1	NA	TRBV6-1	few	TGTGCCAGCAGTGAGGCCGGGCGGGGCACTGAAGCTTTCTTT	CASSEAGRGTEAFF
TRBJ2-1	NA	TRBV7-8	NA	TGTGCCAGCAGGCCCACGGGGGTGGGGAATGAGCAGTTCTTC	CASRPTGVGNEQFF
TRBJ1-2	NA	TRBV19	NA	TGTGCCAGTAGTATTACCCCGGGGTCCTATGGCTACACCTTC	CASSITPGSYGYTF
TRBJ2-4	NA	TRBV6-5	NA	TGTGCCAGCAGGGGACTTATCAAAAACATTCAGTACTTC	CASRGLIKNIQYF